Below are 17 T cell receptor beta chains sequenced from a single sample in a study of T cells in Graves' hyperthyroidism and ophthalmopathy. Researchers amplified the TCR beta CDR3 regions from RNA transcripts. Primed by the HTBI set, a first-round RT-PCR was run on the TCR CDR3. TCRdb passed the multiplex PCR reads through MiXCR, listing each CDR3 protein once. The repertoire includes 300,000 to 500,000 distinct CDR3 sequences, around 15% of them detected once, and 28% sits in the top ten. The sequenced sample was blood. Source of these receptors: a man aged 45 to 65 with Graves' ophthalmopathy.

Ten or more counts support this clonotype. The rearrangement uses TRBV2 and TRBJ2-5; 8 nucleotides match TRBD1. J lost 1 base, V lost 2 bases, and 3 bases had no gene match. Germline V lookup: CDR1 SNHLY, CDR2 FYNNEI. The CDR3 spans 15 residues. This CDR3 reads CASSEPQGAQETQYF. In DNA form, the CDR3 reads TGTGCCAGCAGTGAACCCCAGGGGGCCCAAGAGACCCAGTACTTC.

This clonotype appeared a few times. The V and J genes are TRBV6-1 and TRBJ2-7; no reliable D call. Germline assignment: CDR1 MNHNS and CDR2 SASEGT. The CDR3 covers 13 residues. V was clipped by 0 bases and J by 4 bases, with 7 bases between them. For the CDR3, the DNA is TGTGCCAGCAGTGAAGCGCTCACTTACGAGCAGTACTTC. This gives the protein CASSEALTYEQYF.

Note on this clonotype: A much larger clone is a single base away; this may be a read error. The V call is TRBV11-1, the J call TRBJ2-5, with a possible D match to TRBD1 (6 bases). CDR1 SGHAT and CDR2 FQDESV come from the germline V gene (reference sequence). The CDR3 is 15 amino acids. This CDR3 is CANSGPKGDQETQYF. The CDR3 nucleotides are TGTGCCAACAGCGGCCCCAAGGGGGATCAAGAGACCCAGTACTTC.

This clonotype was counted many times. The CDR3: CASSLEGSNTGELFF. CDR3 in DNA: TGTGCCAGCAGCTTAGAGGGGAGCAACACCGGGGAGCTGTTTTTT. This chain links TRBV7-3 with TRBJ2-2; TRBD1 or TRBD2 may be the D gene (5 bases each). The ends were cut back, 2 bases at V and 2 bases at J, with 9 bases in the middle. Looked up from germline, CDR1 is SGHTA and CDR2 is FQGTGA. This CDR3 region has 15 residues.

V gene TRBV27 combines with J gene TRBJ1-6, with 7 positions matching TRBD1. The germline V gene has CDR1 MNHEY and CDR2 SMNVEV (reference sequence). V lost 4 bases, J lost 7 bases, and 7 bases stayed unmatched. There are 15 residues in the CDR3. The CDR3 coding sequence is TGTGCCAGCAGTTCAGGAGGGACAGCAAATTCACCCCTCCACTTT. As protein: CASSSGGTANSPLHF.

This clonotype came up many times. The gene calls are TRBV3-1 and TRBJ2-1; 8 bases map to TRBD2. J gave up 9 bases and V 4 bases, and 8 bases lay outside the gene matches. The CDR3 runs 14 residues. The germline CDR1 and CDR2 sequences are LGHDT and YNNKEL (reference sequence). The CDR3 DNA follows: TGTGCCAGCAGCCCCTCAGGCGGGAGGCGTGAGCAGTTCTTC. It codes for CASSPSGGRREQFF.

In its sample, this clonotype was seen many times. The chain is built from TRBV7-2 and TRBJ2-1; maybe TRBD1 (5 bases). This CDR3 region has 13 residues. The V gene's germline CDR1 is SGHTA and CDR2 FQGNSA. Between the trimmed V and J ends, which lost 6 bases and 9 bases, there was a span of 15 bases. The CDR3 reads CASRNQGRGEQFF. CDR3 nucleotide sequence: TGTGCCAGCAGAAATCAGGGTCGAGGTGAGCAGTTCTTC.

This clonotype was counted a few times. The genes are TRBV19 and TRBJ1-5, with TRBD1 identical over 8 bases. CDR1 and CDR2 from the germline V gene are LNHDA and SQIVND (reference sequence). V lost 4 bases to trimming and J lost 4 bases; unmatched junction nucleotides: 6. The CDR3 runs to 15 residues. CDR3 in DNA: TGTGCCAGTAGTACATTAGACAGGGGTAATCAGCCCCAGCATTTT. Protein: CASSTLDRGNQPQHF.

This clonotype has more than one count but fewer than ten. This rearrangement joins TRBV5-1 to TRBJ2-7; D gene unclear. Trimming took off 4 bases at V and 2 bases at J, with 13 bases between the two ends. The CDR3 contains 14 residues. Germline V gives CDR1 SGHRS, CDR2 YFSETQ. The CDR3 nucleotides are TGCGCCAGCAGCATAGACGGAAAGACCTACGAGCAGTACTTC. Its protein product is CASSIDGKTYEQYF.

To note about this clonotype: Germline is not matched at one junction end, which may reflect a read error. The gene calls are TRBV9 and TRBJ2-7; the D gene could be TRBD1 or TRBD2 (5 bases each). Looked up from germline, CDR1 is SGDLS and CDR2 is YYNGEE. The length of the CDR3 is 15 residues. The CDR3 bases are TGTGTCAGCAGCGTCGAGCCCGGGGCCCCCTACGAGCAGTACTTC. Amino acid sequence: CVSSVEPGAPYEQYF.

In this sample, this clonotype turned up a few times. The chain employs TRBV5-1 and TRBJ2-1; 9 bases fit TRBD1. J lost 3 bases, V lost 0 bases, and 4 bases had no gene match. CDR3 size: 16 residues. Germline values: CDR1 SGHRS, CDR2 YFSETQ. The DNA for the CDR3 is TGCGCCAGCAGCTTGGCCCCGACAGGGGGCTACAATGAGCAGTTCTTC. Encoded protein: CASSLAPTGGYNEQFF.

Ten or more counts support this clonotype. The rearrangement uses TRBV5-1 and TRBJ2-7; TRBD1 matches at 10 bases. Germline loops: CDR1 SGHRS, CDR2 YFSETQ. The CDR3 contains 14 residues. V lost 3 bases, J lost 3 bases, and 3 bases stayed unmatched. CDR3: CASSSGTGVYEQYF. The CDR3 nucleotides read TGCGCCAGCAGCTCCGGGACAGGGGTCTACGAGCAGTACTTC. The full variable domain, completed using reference TRBV5-1 and TRBJ2-7, is KAGVTQTPRYLIKTRGQQVTLSCSPISGHRSVSWYQQTPGQGLQFLFEYFSETQRNKGNFPGRFSGRQFSNSRSEMNVSTLELGDSALYLCASSSGTGVYEQYFGPGTRLTVT.

This clonotype was counted many times. The rearrangement links TRBV12-3 or TRBV12-4 to TRBJ1-1; D is uncertain. CDR3 length equals 12 residues. Trimming took 3 bases from V and 10 from J, leaving 12 bases between them. The CDR3 DNA is TGTGCCAGCAGTTTTCGGCTAGTGGTAGCTTTCTTT. Protein sequence: CASSFRLVVAFF.

In this sample, this clonotype turned up once. V usage is TRBV7-9 and J usage is TRBJ2-4; no clear D. There are 14 residues in the CDR3. Germline V gene data show CDR1 as SEHNR and CDR2 as FQNEAQ (reference sequence). Trimming stripped 5 bases from V and 0 bases from J, with 8 bases between. CDR3 in amino acids: CASSPIRAKNIQYF. As DNA, the CDR3 is TGTGCCAGCAGCCCAATACGAGCCAAAAACATTCAGTACTTC.

This clonotype came up many times. The rearrangement links TRBV2 to TRBJ2-2; 8 nucleotides align to TRBD2. Trimming cost V 6 bases and J 5 bases; bases outside gene matches: 8. CDR1 SNHLY and CDR2 FYNNEI come from the germline V gene. The CDR3 contains 15 residues. The CDR3 nucleotides are TGTGCCAGCAGGGAGGCTAGCGGGTCTACCGGGGAGCTGTTTTTT. It translates to CASREASGSTGELFF.

The V gene is TRBV11-3, the J gene TRBJ2-3; TRBD2 matches 7 bases. This CDR3 region has 18 residues. Germline V gives CDR1 SGHNT, CDR2 YENEEA. Unmatched junction bases numbered 14, after V lost 4 bases and J lost 1 base. The CDR3 coding sequence is TGTGCCAGCAGCTCAACCGGGACTATAGGTAGTGGCACAGATACGCAGTATTTT. The encoded protein is CASSSTGTIGSGTDTQYF.

This clonotype came up many times. The rearrangement uses TRBV5-6 and TRBJ1-1; D remains ambiguous. Trimming stripped 2 bases from V and 0 bases from J, with 8 bases between. The germline V gene has CDR1 SGHDT and CDR2 YYEEEE. CDR3 length: 14 amino acids. Here the CDR3 DNA reads TGTGCCAGCAGCTTAGGACGGCTGAACACTGAAGCTTTCTTT. Translated: CASSLGRLNTEAFF.